This T cell receptor (beta chain) was captured in a study of T cell responses to AZD1222 COVID-19 vaccine. This clone was detected once. Its antigen is still unknown. General observations from the study: Repertoires were obtained only post-peak T cell response. Increased Spike-specific TCR breadth and depth were observed after two AZD1222 doses.

The CDR3 runs to 15 residues. Germline values: CDR1 SGHDT, CDR2 YYEEEE. Trimming cost V 4 bases and J 3 bases; bases outside gene matches: 7. The data were produced by immunoSEQ multiplex PCR, yet TCRdb's version contains in-frame clones alone and is incomplete. The sample consists of 150,000 to 200,000 clones, about 90% of them appearing once. The chain recombines TRBV5-6 with TRBJ2-7; 10 nucleotides line up with TRBD2. This sample comprised peripheral blood, obtained on day 0 of AZD1222 vaccination. The clonotype comes from an adult in good health. The CDR3 reads CASSRGLAEVYEQYF. In DNA, the CDR3 is TGTGCCAGCAGCCGTGGACTAGCGGAAGTCTACGAGCAGTACTTC. Full variable domain (missing parts from reference TRBV5-6 and TRBJ2-7): DAGVTQSPTHLIKTRGQQVTLRCSPKSGHDTVSWYQQALGQGPQFIFQYYEEEERQRGNFPDRFSGHQFPNYSSELNVNALLLGDSALYLCASSRGLAEVYEQYFGPGTRLTVT.